This T cell receptor beta chain appears in the sequencing data of a study of blood T cell repertoires in COVID-19. Study-wide background: COVID-19 samples, acute and convalescent, were from the United States, Italy and Spain. Sources were T cells, B-cell-depleted T cells, or PBMCs; the material itself was cDNA or gDNA.

V was shortened by 0 bases and J by 3 bases, with 14 bases between the two germline ends. The CDR3 has 16 amino acids. Germline V lookup: CDR1 LGHDT, CDR2 YNNKEL (reference sequence). The authors' processing: Estimated nucleated cell counts came from reference gene primer amplification. TCRdb's table, derived via immunoSEQ multiplex PCR, lists solely in-frame clones and lacks some. V, J and clone size derive from that table, while D and trimming were established from the DNA sequence. The table has about 140,000 clones, around 85% seen once. The sample comprised peripheral blood. The chain is built from TRBV3-1 (or the pseudogene TRBV3-2) and TRBJ1-2; possibly TRBD1 for D (6 bases). The TCR sequence derives from a human donor in a cohort sampled during active COVID-19. Here the CDR3 DNA reads TGTGCCAGCAGCCAAGATTTTACAGGGAGGGACTATGGCTACACCTTC. This translates into CASSQDFTGRDYGYTF.